The present TCR beta chain was sequenced within a study of T cells after yellow fever vaccination. Per the germline V gene, CDR1 is DFQATT and CDR2 is SNEGSKA (reference sequence). This CDR3 spans 15 amino acids. J lost 5 bases, V lost 5 bases, and 10 bases had no gene match. Using its own MiXCR run on the 5' RACE reads, TCRdb lists one record per CDR3 protein. The table shows some 550,000 distinct CDR3 sequences, with under 25% occurring only once. This clonotype has a handful of counts. The sequenced sample was PBMCs, obtained 15 days after the yellow fever booster vaccination. The V gene is TRBV20-1, the J gene TRBJ2-1, with TRBD2 matching 9 bases. The origin of this receptor is a man aged 30 to 45 who received the YFV17D yellow fever vaccine. The CDR3 DNA is TGCAGTGCTCACTCTCTAGCGGGATACAACAATGAGCAGTTCTTC. This codes for CSAHSLAGYNNEQFF.